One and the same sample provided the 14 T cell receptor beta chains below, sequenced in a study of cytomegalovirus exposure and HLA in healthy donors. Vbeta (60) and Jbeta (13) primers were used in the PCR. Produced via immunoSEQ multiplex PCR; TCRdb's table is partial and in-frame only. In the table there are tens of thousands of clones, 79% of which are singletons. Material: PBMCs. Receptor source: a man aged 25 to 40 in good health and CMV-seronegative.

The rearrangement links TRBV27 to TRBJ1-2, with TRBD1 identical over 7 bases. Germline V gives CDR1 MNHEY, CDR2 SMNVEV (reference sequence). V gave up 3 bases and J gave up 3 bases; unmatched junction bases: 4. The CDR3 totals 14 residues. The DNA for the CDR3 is TGTGCCAGCAGTTTCGCCGGGACAGACTATGGCTACACCTTC. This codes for CASSFAGTDYGYTF.

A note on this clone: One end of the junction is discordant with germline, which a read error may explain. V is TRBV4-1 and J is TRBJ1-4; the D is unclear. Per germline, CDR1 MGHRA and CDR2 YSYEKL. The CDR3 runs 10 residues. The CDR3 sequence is CASSRGASLF. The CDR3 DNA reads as TGCGCCAGCAGCCGAGGTGCTTCCTTATTT.

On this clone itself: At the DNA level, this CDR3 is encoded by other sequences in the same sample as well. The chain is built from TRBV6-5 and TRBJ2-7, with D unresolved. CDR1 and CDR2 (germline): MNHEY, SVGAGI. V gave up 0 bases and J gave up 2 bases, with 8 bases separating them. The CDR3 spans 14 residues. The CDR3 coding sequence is TGTGCCAGCAGTTACTCGGGCAGAGCCTACGAGCAGTACTTC. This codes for CASSYSGRAYEQYF.

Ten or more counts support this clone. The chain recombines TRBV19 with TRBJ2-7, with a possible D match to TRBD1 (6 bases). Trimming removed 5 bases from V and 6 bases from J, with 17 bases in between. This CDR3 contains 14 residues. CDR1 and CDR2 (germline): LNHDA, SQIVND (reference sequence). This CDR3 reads CASSASGFRGEQYF. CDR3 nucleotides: TGTGCCAGTAGTGCCTCAGGTTTCAGGGGCGAGCAGTACTTC.

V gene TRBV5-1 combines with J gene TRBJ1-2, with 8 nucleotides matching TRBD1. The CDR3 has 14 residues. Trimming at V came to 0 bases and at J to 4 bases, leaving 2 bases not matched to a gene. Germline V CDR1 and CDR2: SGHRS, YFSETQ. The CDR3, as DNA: TGCGCCAGCAGCTTGGGACAGGGGATCTATGGCTACACCTTC. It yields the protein CASSLGQGIYGYTF.

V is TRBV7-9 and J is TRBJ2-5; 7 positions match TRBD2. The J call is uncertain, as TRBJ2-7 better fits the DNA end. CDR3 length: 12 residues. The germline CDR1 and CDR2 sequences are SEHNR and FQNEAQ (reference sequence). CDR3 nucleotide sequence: TGTGCCAGCAGCTGGGGGGGCTACGAGCAGTACTTC. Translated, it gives CASSWGGYEQYF.

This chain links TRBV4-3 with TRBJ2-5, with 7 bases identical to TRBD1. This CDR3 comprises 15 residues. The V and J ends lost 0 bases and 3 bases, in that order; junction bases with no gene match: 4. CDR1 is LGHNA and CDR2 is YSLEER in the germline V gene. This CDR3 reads CASSQDLGTEETQYF. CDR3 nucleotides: TGCGCCAGCAGCCAAGACCTCGGGACAGAAGAGACCCAGTACTTC.

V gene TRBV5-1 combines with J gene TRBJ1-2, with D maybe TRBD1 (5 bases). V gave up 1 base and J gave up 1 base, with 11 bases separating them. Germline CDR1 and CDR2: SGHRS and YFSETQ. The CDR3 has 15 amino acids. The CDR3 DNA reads TGCGCCAGCAGCTTGTATGGGGGAGGTAACTATGGCTACACCTTC. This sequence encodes CASSLYGGGNYGYTF.

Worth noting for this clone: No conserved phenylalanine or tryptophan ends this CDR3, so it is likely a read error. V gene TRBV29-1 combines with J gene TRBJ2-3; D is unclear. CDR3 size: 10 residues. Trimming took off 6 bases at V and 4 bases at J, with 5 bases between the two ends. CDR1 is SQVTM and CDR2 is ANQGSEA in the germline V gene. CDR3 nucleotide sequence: TGCAGCGTAGGAGCAGATACGCAGTATCTT. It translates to CSVGADTQYL.

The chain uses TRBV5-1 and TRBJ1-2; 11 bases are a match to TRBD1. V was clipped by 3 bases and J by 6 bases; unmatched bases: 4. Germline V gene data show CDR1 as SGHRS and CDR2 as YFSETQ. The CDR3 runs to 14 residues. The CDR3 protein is CASSYGQGAHGYTF. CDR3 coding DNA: TGCGCCAGCAGCTACGGACAGGGGGCCCATGGCTACACCTTC.

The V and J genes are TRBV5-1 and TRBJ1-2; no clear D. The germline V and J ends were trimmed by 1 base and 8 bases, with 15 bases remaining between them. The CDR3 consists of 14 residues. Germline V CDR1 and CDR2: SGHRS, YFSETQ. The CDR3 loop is CASSLSVRSGGYTF. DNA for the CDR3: TGCGCCAGCAGCTTGAGCGTCCGCTCTGGAGGCTACACCTTC.

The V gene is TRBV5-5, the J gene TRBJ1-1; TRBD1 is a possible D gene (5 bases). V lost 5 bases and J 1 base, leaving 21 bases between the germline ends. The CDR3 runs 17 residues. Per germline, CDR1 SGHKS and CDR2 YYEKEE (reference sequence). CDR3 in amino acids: CASSLDRGPGANTEAFF. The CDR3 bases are TGTGCCAGCAGTCTCGACAGAGGCCCCGGAGCGAACACTGAAGCTTTCTTT.

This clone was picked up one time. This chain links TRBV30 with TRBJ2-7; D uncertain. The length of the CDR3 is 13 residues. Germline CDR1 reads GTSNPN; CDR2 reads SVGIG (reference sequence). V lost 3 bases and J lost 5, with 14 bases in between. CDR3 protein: CAWRKVAADEQYF. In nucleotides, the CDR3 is TGTGCCTGGAGGAAGGTAGCCGCTGACGAGCAGTACTTC. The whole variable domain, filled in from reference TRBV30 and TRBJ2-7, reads SQTIHQWPATLVQPVGSPLSLECTVEGTSNPNLYWYRQAAGRGLQLLFYSVGIGQISSEVPQNLSASRPQDRQFILSSKKLLLSDSGFYLCAWRKVAADEQYFGPGTRLTVT.

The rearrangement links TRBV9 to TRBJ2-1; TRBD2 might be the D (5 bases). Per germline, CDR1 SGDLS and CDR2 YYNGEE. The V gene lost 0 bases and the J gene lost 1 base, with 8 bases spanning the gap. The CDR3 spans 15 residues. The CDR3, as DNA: TGTGCCAGCAGCGTAGACGGGAATTCCTACAATGAGCAGTTCTTC. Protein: CASSVDGNSYNEQFF.